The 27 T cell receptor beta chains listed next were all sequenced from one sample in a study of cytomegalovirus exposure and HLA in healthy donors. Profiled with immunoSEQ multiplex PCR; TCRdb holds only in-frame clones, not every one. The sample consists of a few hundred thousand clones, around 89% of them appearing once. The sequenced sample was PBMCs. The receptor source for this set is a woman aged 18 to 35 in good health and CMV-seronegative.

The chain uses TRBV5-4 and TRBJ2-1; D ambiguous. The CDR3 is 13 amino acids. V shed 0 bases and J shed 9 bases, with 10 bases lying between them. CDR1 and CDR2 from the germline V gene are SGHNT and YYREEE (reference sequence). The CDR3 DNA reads TGTGCCAGCAGCTTGGTCGTATCCGGTGAGCAGTTCTTC. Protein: CASSLVVSGEQFF.

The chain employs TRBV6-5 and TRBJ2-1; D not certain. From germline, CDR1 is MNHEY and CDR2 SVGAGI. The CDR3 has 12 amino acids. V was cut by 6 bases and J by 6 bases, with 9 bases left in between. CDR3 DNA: TGTGCCAGCAGGTCCCTTAGCAATGAGCAGTTCTTC. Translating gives CASRSLSNEQFF.

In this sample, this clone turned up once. The CDR3 DNA reads as TGTGCCAGCAGTTTATTCCAGACCTACAATGAGCAGTTCTTC. This gives the protein CASSLFQTYNEQFF. This chain uses TRBV28 with TRBJ2-1; D gene ambiguous. Trimming left V 1 base short and J 2 bases short, with 6 bases between. Germline CDR1 reads MDHEN; CDR2 reads SYDVKM. The CDR3 runs 14 residues.

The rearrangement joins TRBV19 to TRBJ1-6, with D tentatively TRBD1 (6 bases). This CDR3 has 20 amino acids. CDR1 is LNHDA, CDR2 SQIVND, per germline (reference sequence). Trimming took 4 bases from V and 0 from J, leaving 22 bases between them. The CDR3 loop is CASSRTAADSPSSYNSPLHF. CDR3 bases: TGTGCCAGTAGTAGGACTGCGGCGGACAGCCCGAGCTCCTATAATTCACCCCTCCACTTT.

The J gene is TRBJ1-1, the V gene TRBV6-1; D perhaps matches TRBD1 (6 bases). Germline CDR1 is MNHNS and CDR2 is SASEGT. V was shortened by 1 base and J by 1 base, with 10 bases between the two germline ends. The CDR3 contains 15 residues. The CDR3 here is CASSEVGQSNTEAFF. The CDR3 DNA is TGTGCCAGCAGTGAAGTGGGACAATCGAACACTGAAGCTTTCTTT.

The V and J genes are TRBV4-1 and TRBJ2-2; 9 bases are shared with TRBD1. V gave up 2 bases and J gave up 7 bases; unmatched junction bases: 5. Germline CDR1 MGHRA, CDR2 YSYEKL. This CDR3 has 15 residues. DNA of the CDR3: TGCGCCAGCAGCCAACCTACAGGGGGCCACGGGGAGCTGTTTTTT. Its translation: CASSQPTGGHGELFF.

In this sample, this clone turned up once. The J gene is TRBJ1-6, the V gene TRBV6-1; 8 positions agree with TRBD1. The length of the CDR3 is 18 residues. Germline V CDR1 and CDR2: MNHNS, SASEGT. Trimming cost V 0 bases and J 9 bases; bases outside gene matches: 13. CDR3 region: CASSEAGGSGQVASPLHF. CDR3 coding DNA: TGTGCCAGCAGTGAAGCGGGAGGTTCGGGACAGGTGGCTTCACCCCTCCACTTT.

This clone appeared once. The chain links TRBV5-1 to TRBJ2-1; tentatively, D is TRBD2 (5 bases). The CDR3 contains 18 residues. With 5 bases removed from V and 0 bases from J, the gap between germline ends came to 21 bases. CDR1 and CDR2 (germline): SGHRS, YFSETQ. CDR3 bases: TGCGCCAGCAGATTTCGGGGTGTGGTCCACAGCTCCTACAATGAGCAGTTCTTC. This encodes CASRFRGVVHSSYNEQFF. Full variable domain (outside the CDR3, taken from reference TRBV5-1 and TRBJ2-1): KAGVTQTPRYLIKTRGQQVTLSCSPISGHRSVSWYQQTPGQGLQFLFEYFSETQRNKGNFPGRFSGRQFSNSRSEMNVSTLELGDSALYLCASRFRGVVHSSYNEQFFGPGTRLTVL.

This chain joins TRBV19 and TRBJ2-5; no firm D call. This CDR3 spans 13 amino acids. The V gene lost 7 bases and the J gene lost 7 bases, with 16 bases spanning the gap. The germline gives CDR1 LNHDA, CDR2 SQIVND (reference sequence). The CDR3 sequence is CASTTGAPGTQYF. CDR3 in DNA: TGTGCCAGTACTACGGGTGCTCCCGGGACCCAGTACTTC.

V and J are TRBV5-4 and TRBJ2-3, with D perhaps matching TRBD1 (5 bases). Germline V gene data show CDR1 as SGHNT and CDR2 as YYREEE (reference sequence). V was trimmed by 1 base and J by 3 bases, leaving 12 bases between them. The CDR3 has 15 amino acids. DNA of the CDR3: TGTGCCAGCAGCTTGCGGGCAGGGTCGACAGATACGCAGTATTTT. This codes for CASSLRAGSTDTQYF.

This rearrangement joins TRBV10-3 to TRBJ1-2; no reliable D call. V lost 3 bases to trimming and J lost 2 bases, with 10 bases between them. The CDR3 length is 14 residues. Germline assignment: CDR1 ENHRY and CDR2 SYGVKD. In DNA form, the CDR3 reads TGTGCCATCAGTGAAGGAGAATTCAACTATGGCTACACCTTC. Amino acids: CAISEGEFNYGYTF.

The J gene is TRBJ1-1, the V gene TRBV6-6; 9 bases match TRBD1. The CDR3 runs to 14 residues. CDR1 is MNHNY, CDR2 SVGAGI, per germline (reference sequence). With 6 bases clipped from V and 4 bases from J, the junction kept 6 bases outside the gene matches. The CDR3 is CASRVGQGGTEAFF. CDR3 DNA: TGTGCCAGCAGAGTGGGACAGGGCGGCACTGAAGCTTTCTTT.

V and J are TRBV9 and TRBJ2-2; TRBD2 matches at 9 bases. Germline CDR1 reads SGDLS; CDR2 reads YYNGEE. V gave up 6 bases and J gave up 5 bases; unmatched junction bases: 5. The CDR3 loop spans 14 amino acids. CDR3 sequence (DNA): TGTGCCAGCACTGCGGGGGGGAAAACCGGGGAGCTGTTTTTT. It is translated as CASTAGGKTGELFF.

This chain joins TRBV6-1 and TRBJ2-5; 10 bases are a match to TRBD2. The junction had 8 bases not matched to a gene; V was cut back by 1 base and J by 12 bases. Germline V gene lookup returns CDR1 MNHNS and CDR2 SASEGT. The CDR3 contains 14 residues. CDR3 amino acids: CASSEVLAGVHEYF. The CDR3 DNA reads TGTGCCAGCAGTGAAGTTCTAGCGGGGGTTCATGAGTACTTC.

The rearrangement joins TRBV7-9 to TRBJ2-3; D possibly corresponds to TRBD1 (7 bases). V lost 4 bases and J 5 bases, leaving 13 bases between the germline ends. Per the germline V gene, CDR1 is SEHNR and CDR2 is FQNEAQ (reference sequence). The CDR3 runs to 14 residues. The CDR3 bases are TGTGCCAGCAGCTATAGCCAGGGGGGAGATACGCAGTATTTT. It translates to CASSYSQGGDTQYF.

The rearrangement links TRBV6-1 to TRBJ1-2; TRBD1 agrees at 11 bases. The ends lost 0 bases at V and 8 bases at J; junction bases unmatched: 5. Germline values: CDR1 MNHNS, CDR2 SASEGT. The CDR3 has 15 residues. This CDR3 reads CASSEAGTGGTGYTF. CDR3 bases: TGTGCCAGCAGTGAAGCCGGGACAGGGGGTACGGGCTACACCTTC.

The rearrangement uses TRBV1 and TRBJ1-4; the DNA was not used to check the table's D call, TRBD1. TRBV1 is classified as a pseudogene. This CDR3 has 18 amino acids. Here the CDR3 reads CTSSQDKGRGQTNEKLFF. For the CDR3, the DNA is TGCACCAGCAGCCAAGATAAGGGCAGGGGGCAGACTAATGAAAAACTGTTTTTT.

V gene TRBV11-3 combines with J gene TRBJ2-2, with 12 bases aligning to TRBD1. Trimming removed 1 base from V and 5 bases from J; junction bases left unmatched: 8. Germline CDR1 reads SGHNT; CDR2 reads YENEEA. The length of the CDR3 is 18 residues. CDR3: CASSLAPGQGAWTGELFF. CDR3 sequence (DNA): TGTGCCAGCAGCTTAGCACCGGGACAGGGGGCATGGACCGGGGAGCTGTTTTTT.

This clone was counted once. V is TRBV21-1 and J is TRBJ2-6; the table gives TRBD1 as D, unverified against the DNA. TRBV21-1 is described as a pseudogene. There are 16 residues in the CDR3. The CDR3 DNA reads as TGTGCCAGCAGCAAAGGTGGGGGCAATGGGGCCAACGTCCTGACTTTC. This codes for CASSKGGGNGANVLTF.

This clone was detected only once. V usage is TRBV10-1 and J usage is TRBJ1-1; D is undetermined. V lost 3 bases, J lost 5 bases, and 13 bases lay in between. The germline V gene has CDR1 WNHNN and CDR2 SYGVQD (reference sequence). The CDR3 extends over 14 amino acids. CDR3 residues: CASSDGVGWTEAFF. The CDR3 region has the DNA TGCGCCAGCAGTGACGGGGTCGGGTGGACTGAAGCTTTCTTT.

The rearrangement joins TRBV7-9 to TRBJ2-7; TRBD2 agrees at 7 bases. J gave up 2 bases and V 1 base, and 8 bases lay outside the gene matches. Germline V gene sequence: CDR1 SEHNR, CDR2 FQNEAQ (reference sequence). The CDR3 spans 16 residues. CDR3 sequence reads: CASSLGGLAAPYEQYF. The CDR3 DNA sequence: TGTGCCAGCAGCTTAGGGGGCCTAGCGGCCCCCTACGAGCAGTACTTC. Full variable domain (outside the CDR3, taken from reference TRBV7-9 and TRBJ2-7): DTGVSQNPRHKITKRGQNVTFRCDPISEHNRLYWYRQTLGQGPEFLTYFQNEAQLEKSRLLSDRFSAERPKGSFSTLEIQRTEQGDSAMYLCASSLGGLAAPYEQYFGPGTRLTVT.

The CDR3 spells CASRRQSSGNTIYF. CDR3 DNA sequence: TGTGCCAGCAGGAGACAGAGCTCTGGAAACACCATATATTTT. The J gene is TRBJ1-3, the V gene TRBV6-1; possible D gene TRBD1, 5 bases. V was shortened by 6 bases and J by 0 bases, with 9 bases between the two germline ends. The germline gives CDR1 MNHNS, CDR2 SASEGT. The CDR3 loop spans 14 amino acids.

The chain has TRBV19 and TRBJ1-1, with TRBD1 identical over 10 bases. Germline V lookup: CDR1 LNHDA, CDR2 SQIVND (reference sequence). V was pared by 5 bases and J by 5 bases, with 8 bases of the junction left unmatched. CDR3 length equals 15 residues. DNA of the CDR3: TGTGCCAGTAGTCTGACCGGGACAGGGGAAACTGAAGCTTTCTTT. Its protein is CASSLTGTGETEAFF.

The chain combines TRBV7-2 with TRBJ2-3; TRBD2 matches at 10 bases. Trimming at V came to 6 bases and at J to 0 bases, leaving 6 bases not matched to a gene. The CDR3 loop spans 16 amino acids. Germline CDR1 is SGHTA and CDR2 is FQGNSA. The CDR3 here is CASRSTSGASTDTQYF. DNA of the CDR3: TGTGCCAGCAGATCTACTAGCGGGGCTAGCACAGATACGCAGTATTTT.

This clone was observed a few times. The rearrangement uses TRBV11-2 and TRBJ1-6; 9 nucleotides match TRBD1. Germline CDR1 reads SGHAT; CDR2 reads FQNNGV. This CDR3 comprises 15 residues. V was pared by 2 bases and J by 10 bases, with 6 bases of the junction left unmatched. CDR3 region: CASSLLQGAGSPLHF. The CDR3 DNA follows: TGTGCCAGCAGCTTACTACAGGGGGCCGGATCACCCCTCCACTTT.

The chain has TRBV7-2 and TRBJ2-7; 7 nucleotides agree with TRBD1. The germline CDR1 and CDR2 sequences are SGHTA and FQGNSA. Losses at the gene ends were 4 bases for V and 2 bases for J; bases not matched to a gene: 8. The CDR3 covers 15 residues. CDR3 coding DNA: TGTGCCAGCAGCTATAGAGGGACAGAGACCTACGAGCAGTACTTC. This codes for CASSYRGTETYEQYF.

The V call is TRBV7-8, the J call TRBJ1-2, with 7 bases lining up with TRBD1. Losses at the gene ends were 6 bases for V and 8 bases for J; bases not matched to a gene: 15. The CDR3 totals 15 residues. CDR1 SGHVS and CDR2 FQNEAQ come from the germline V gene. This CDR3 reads CASREEGAGASGYTF. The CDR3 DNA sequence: TGTGCCAGCAGGGAGGAGGGGGCAGGAGCTAGCGGCTACACCTTC.